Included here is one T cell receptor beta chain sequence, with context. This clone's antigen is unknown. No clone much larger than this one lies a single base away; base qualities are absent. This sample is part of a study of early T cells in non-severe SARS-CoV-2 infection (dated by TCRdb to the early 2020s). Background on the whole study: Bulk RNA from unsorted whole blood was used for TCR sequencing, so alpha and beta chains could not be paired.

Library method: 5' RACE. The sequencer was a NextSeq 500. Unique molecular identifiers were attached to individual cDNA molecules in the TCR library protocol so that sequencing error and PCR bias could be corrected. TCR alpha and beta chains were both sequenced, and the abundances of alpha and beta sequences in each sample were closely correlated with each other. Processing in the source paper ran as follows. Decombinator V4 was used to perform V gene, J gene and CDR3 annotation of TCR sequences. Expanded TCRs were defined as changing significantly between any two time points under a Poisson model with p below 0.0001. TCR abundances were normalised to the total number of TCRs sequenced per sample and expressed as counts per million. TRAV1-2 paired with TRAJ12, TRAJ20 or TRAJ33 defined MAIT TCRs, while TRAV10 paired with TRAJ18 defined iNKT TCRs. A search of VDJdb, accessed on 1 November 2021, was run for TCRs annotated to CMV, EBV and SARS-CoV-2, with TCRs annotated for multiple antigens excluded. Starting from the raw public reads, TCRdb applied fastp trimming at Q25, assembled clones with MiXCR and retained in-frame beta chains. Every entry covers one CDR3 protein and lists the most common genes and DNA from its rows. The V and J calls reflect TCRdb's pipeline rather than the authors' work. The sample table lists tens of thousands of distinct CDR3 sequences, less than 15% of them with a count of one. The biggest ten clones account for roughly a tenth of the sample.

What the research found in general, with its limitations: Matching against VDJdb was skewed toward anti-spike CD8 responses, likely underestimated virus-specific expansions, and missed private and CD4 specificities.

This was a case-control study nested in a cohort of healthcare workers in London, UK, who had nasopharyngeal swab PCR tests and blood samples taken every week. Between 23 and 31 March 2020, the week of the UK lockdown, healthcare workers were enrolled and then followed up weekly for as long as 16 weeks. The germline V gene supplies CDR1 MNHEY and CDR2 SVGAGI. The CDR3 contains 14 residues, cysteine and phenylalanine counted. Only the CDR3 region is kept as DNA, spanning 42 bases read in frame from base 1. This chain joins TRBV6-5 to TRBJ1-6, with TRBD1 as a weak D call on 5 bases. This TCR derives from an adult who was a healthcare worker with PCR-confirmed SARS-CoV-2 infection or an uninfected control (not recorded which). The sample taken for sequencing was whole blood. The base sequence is TGTGCGAAGGAGGGACGCCTAAATAATTCACCCCTCCACTTT. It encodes CAKEGRLNNSPLHF.